Presented here are 10 T cell receptor beta chains from one specimen sequenced in a study of shared clonotypes between healthy human individuals. Naive CD8 cells were CD45RO-negative, positively selected for CCR7, excluding terminally differentiated effector memory CD45RA+ cells. Produced via immunoSEQ multiplex PCR; TCRdb's table is partial and in-frame only. The sample lists about 580,000 clones; about 98% were seen once. The specimen sequenced was naive CD8+ T cells sorted from blood. The receptors derive from a man aged 25-45 years in good health.

V gene TRBV10-2 combines with J gene TRBJ1-1, with a possible D match to TRBD1 (6 bases). CDR3 length: 13 residues. V lost 8 bases and J lost 0, with 10 bases in between. Germline V CDR1 and CDR2: WSHSY, SAAADI. The CDR3 spells CASWKGVNTEAFF. CDR3 bases: TGCGCCAGCTGGAAGGGGGTGAACACTGAAGCTTTCTTT.

In regard to this clone: Other DNA sequences in the sample encode the same CDR3. The chain joins TRBV7-9 to TRBJ2-7; a possible D gene is TRBD1 (6 bases). Germline assignment: CDR1 SEHNR and CDR2 FQNEAQ (reference sequence). The V gene lost 5 bases and the J gene lost 0 bases, with 11 bases spanning the gap. This CDR3 spans 14 amino acids. In nucleotides, the CDR3 is TGTGCCAGCAGCCTCACAGGGAACTCCTACGAGCAGTACTTC. It translates to CASSLTGNSYEQYF.

The chain is built from TRBV29-1 and TRBJ2-2; the D is unclear. CDR1 SQVTM and CDR2 ANQGSEA come from the germline V gene. This CDR3 spans 11 amino acids. The V and J ends lost 0 bases and 7 bases respectively, with 3 bases between them. CDR3 bases: TGCAGCGTTGAAGATCGCGGGGAGCTGTTTTTT. Amino acid sequence: CSVEDRGELFF.

This rearrangement joins TRBV10-2 to TRBJ2-5; 12 bases are shared with TRBD2. The J segment lost 5 bases and the V segment lost 2 bases, leaving 3 bases of the junction unmatched. Germline lookup yields CDR1 WSHSY and CDR2 SAAADI. The CDR3 covers 15 residues. The CDR3 DNA is TGCGCCAGCAGTGAGATAACTAGCGGGAGGGAGACCCAGTACTTC. Amino acid sequence: CASSEITSGRETQYF.

The chain is built from TRBV27 and TRBJ2-1; TRBD1 is a possible D gene (6 bases). The CDR3 runs 15 residues. Trimming pared 7 bases from V and 5 bases from J, leaving 18 bases between. The germline V gene encodes CDR1 MNHEY and CDR2 SMNVEV (reference sequence). The CDR3 loop reads CASTSYQGINNEQFF. The CDR3, as DNA: TGTGCCAGCACCTCGTACCAGGGGATAAACAATGAGCAGTTCTTC.

The chain is built from TRBV27 and TRBJ2-2; D is unclear. Per germline, CDR1 MNHEY and CDR2 SMNVEV (reference sequence). The CDR3 has 13 amino acids. V lost 7 bases to trimming and J lost 7 bases, with 13 bases between them. The CDR3 protein is CASMPTQYGELFF. The CDR3, as DNA: TGTGCCAGCATGCCTACACAATACGGGGAGCTGTTTTTT.

V and J are TRBV4-1 and TRBJ2-7, with D unclear. V gave up 0 bases and J gave up 3 bases, with 9 bases separating them. CDR1 and CDR2 (germline): MGHRA, YSYEKL. This CDR3 contains 14 residues. CDR3 nucleotide sequence: TGCGCCAGCAGCCAAGAAACGGGTTTCTACGAGCAGTACTTC. Its translation is CASSQETGFYEQYF.

This rearrangement joins TRBV7-6 to TRBJ2-1; 16 nucleotides align to TRBD2. With V trimmed by 0 bases and J by 9 bases, 5 bases remained unmatched. Germline V CDR1 and CDR2: SGHVS, FNYEAQ. The CDR3 runs 17 residues. The CDR3 DNA is TGTGCCAGCAGCTTAGCTGGCGGGACTAGCGGGAGGGGTGAGCAGTTCTTC. Amino acids: CASSLAGGTSGRGEQFF.

This clone was recorded only once. The gene calls are TRBV4-3 and TRBJ2-3, with D maybe TRBD2 (6 bases). V dropped 0 bases and J dropped 0 bases, with 10 bases sitting between them. The length of the CDR3 is 16 residues. Germline V gene data show CDR1 as LGHNA and CDR2 as YSLEER. The CDR3 loop is CASSQDLGGSTDTQYF. The CDR3 nucleotides are TGCGCCAGCAGCCAAGATTTGGGAGGTAGCACAGATACGCAGTATTTT.

The chain has TRBV6-5 and TRBJ2-3; D possibly corresponds to TRBD2 (6 bases). The CDR3 sequence is 15 residues long. Trimming shortened V by 6 bases and J by 3 bases, and 16 bases separated the two germline ends. Germline values: CDR1 MNHEY, CDR2 SVGAGI. The CDR3 DNA reads TGTGCCAGCAGCCTGGAGGGAAGATGGACAGATACGCAGTATTTT. Translated: CASSLEGRWTDTQYF.